These 9 T cell receptor beta chains originate from one sample sequenced in a study of blood T cells in healthy people across ages. PCR was performed a second time for 7 to 11 cycles using a sample-barcoded 5' primer and a J-beta primer mix. A single record per CDR3 protein comes from TCRdb applying MiXCR to the 5' RACE reads. The top ten hold roughly 3.5% of the sample, which has about 800,000 distinct CDR3 sequences, roughly 25% seen once. Separately, the same data were catalogued under a study of T cells of mothers and their children.

The material sequenced was blood. These receptors came from a boy between 10 and 17 years old in good health.

Of note for this clonotype: At one of its ends the junction is not consistent with the germline gene, which may arise from a read error. The chain joins TRBV29-1 to TRBJ1-1; D gene ambiguous. The length of the CDR3 is 11 residues. CDR1 and CDR2 (germline): SQVTM, ANQGSEA. CDR3 sequence (DNA): TGCAGCGTTGCCGGGAACGCTGAAGCTTTCTTT. Its translation: CSVAGNAEAFF.

J is TRBJ1-1 and V is TRBV6-5; the match to TRBD1 covers 7 bases. CDR1 and CDR2 (germline): MNHEY, SVGAGI. CDR3 length: 14 residues. V shed 3 bases and J 3 bases; nucleotides not matched to a gene: 4. CDR3 amino acids: CASSYGQEYTEAFF. In nucleotides, the CDR3 is TGTGCCAGCAGTTATGGACAGGAGTACACTGAAGCTTTCTTT.

J is TRBJ2-1 and V is TRBV4-2; D may match TRBD1 or TRBD2 (5 bases each). This CDR3 contains 15 residues. Deletions cut 0 bases from V and 4 bases from J, with 10 bases between. The germline V gene has CDR1 LGHNA and CDR2 YNFKEQ. The CDR3 loop reads CASSQDWGYYNEQFF. The CDR3, as DNA: TGTGCCAGCAGCCAAGATTGGGGGTATTACAATGAGCAGTTCTTC.

The chain employs TRBV7-2 and TRBJ2-3, with D possibly TRBD2 on 6 matching bases. The CDR3 loop spans 17 amino acids. Trimming stripped 0 bases from V and 0 bases from J, with 13 bases between. The germline V gene encodes CDR1 SGHTA and CDR2 FQGNSA. The CDR3 DNA follows: TGTGCCAGCAGCTTAGCCGGCCTAGCGACTAGCACAGATACGCAGTATTTT. Translating it yields CASSLAGLATSTDTQYF.

This CDR3 is CASSEGRSGGSTDTQYF. The CDR3 DNA reads TGTGCCAGCAGCGAGGGGAGGAGCGGGGGAAGCACAGATACGCAGTATTTT. J is TRBJ2-3 and V is TRBV9; 8 bases match TRBD2. Trimming took 3 bases from V and 0 from J; bases not matched to a gene: 9. Germline V gene sequence: CDR1 SGDLS, CDR2 YYNGEE. This CDR3 is built from 17 residues.

The rearrangement links TRBV4-3 to TRBJ2-1; D might be TRBD2 (6 bases). Trimming took 1 base from V and 3 from J, leaving 13 bases between them. Germline V gives CDR1 LGHNA, CDR2 YSLEER. The CDR3 length is 16 residues. The CDR3 DNA reads as TGCGCCAGCAGCCAAGCTGGACTATACGGCTACAATGAGCAGTTCTTC. Translated, it gives CASSQAGLYGYNEQFF.

The chain carries TRBV3-1 and TRBJ2-7; 11 nucleotides match TRBD2. Trimming took 3 bases from V and 6 from J; bases not matched to a gene: 10. This CDR3 region has 16 residues. Germline-derived CDR1 and CDR2 are LGHDT and YNNKEL (reference sequence). DNA for the CDR3: TGTGCCAGCAGCCATTCCCCACTAGCGGGGGCTTCCGAGCAGTACTTC. The encoded protein is CASSHSPLAGASEQYF.

This clonotype was detected only a few times. V gene TRBV5-1 combines with J gene TRBJ1-4; no reliable D call. The CDR3 sequence is 15 residues long. V shed 0 bases and J shed 0 bases, with 6 bases lying between them. Germline V gene data show CDR1 as SGHRS and CDR2 as YFSETQ. The CDR3 coding sequence is TGCGCCAGCAGCTTGGGAAACCCAACTAATGAAAAACTGTTTTTT. Protein sequence: CASSLGNPTNEKLFF. The variable domain in full, completed from reference TRBV5-1 and TRBJ1-4, reads KAGVTQTPRYLIKTRGQQVTLSCSPISGHRSVSWYQQTPGQGLQFLFEYFSETQRNKGNFPGRFSGRQFSNSRSEMNVSTLELGDSALYLCASSLGNPTNEKLFFGSGTQLSVL.

The V call is TRBV29-1, the J call TRBJ2-5, with TRBD2 as a possible D gene (5 bases). The DNA end lines up better with TRBJ2-1; the J call may be wrong. In germline, CDR1 is SQVTM, CDR2 ANQGSEA. This CDR3 has 15 residues. CDR3 residues: CSVVTGSSSYNEQFF. The CDR3 nucleotides read TGCAGCGTTGTGACGGGGTCAAGCTCCTACAATGAGCAGTTCTTC.